The clone carrying this TCR beta chain came up a few times. This entry belongs to a study of T-cell reconstitution after alpha-beta-depleted transplantation in children. The germline V and J ends were trimmed by 5 bases and 4 bases, with 11 bases remaining between them. The CDR3 covers 13 residues. Unique molecular identifiers were incorporated into the prepared TCRbeta library. TCRdb called the PCR reads again in MiXCR, with one record for every CDR3 protein. The table lists about 540,000 distinct CDR3 sequences, 15% to 20% of them singletons. The chain combines TRBV12-3 or TRBV12-4 with TRBJ1-2; D gene uncertain. Sequencing used PBMCs from the stem cell graft donor, obtained from the stem cell graft. This TCR came from a human donor who donated a stem cell graft to a child with acute lymphoblastic leukemia. The CDR3 sequence is CASSPGRSYGYTF. Written as DNA, the CDR3 is TGTGCCAGCAGTCCCGGGCGGAGCTATGGCTACACCTTC.